This TCR beta chain was found in a study of blood T cell repertoires in COVID-19. The V gene's germline CDR1 is MGHDK and CDR2 SYGVNS. The CDR3 contains 14 residues. V was pared by 7 bases and J by 2 bases, with 7 bases of the junction left unmatched. The table came from immunoSEQ multiplex PCR; TCRdb's copy has only in-frame clones and leaves some out. The sample lists roughly 100,000 clones; about 91% were seen once. Sequencing was carried out using peripheral blood. V and J are TRBV25-1 and TRBJ2-7, with TRBD1 matching 8 bases. The sequence was obtained from a man aged 18 to 35 with acute or convalescent COVID-19. CDR3 sequence reads: CASMPGQGPYEQYF. DNA for the CDR3: TGTGCCAGCATGCCCGGACAGGGCCCCTACGAGCAGTACTTC.